The 31 T cell receptor beta chains below come from one sample, sequenced in a study of T cell responses to AZD1222 COVID-19 vaccine. Profiled with immunoSEQ multiplex PCR; TCRdb holds only in-frame clones, not every one. Of more than 90,000 clones in the sample, around 88% were seen once. This specimen consisted of peripheral blood, obtained 28 days after the second AZD1222 dose. The receptors were gathered from an adult who received the AZD1222 COVID-19 vaccine.

The chain uses TRBV5-1 and TRBJ2-7; 10 bases agree with TRBD1. The CDR3 loop spans 15 amino acids. J gave up 3 bases and V 0 bases, and 3 bases lay outside the gene matches. Germline V gives CDR1 SGHRS, CDR2 YFSETQ. As DNA, the CDR3 is TGCGCCAGCAGCTTGGAGACAGGGGGCTACTACGAGCAGTACTTC. Its translation is CASSLETGGYYEQYF. The whole variable domain, filled in from reference TRBV5-1 and TRBJ2-7, reads KAGVTQTPRYLIKTRGQQVTLSCSPISGHRSVSWYQQTPGQGLQFLFEYFSETQRNKGNFPGRFSGRQFSNSRSEMNVSTLELGDSALYLCASSLETGGYYEQYFGPGTRLTVT.

The V and J genes are TRBV28 and TRBJ1-2; unclear D gene. CDR3 length equals 14 residues. Per the germline V gene, CDR1 is MDHEN and CDR2 is SYDVKM. The ends were cut back, 5 bases at V and 8 bases at J, with 18 bases in the middle. The CDR3 sequence is CASSPLRRFKGYTF. The DNA for the CDR3 is TGTGCCAGCAGTCCCCTACGTCGTTTTAAGGGCTACACCTTC.

The chain joins TRBV4-1 to TRBJ1-5; D perhaps matches TRBD1 (6 bases). This CDR3 has 15 residues. Deletions cut 2 bases from V and 3 bases from J, with 11 bases between. From germline, CDR1 is MGHRA and CDR2 YSYEKL. CDR3 amino acids: CASSQQAGDNQPQHF. The CDR3 coding sequence is TGCGCCAGCAGCCAACAGGCAGGGGACAATCAGCCCCAGCATTTT.

The CDR3 spells CASSPVTVEDTQYF. CDR3 nucleotide sequence: TGTGCCAGCAGTCCAGTCACCGTAGAAGATACGCAGTATTTT. The chain employs TRBV2 and TRBJ2-3; D is undetermined. Germline-derived CDR1 and CDR2 are SNHLY and FYNNEI. The CDR3 is 14 residues long. V was clipped by 5 bases and J by 5 bases, with 14 bases between them.

The chain employs TRBV11-3 and TRBJ2-7; 11 bases match TRBD1. CDR1 SGHNT and CDR2 YENEEA come from the germline V gene. The V gene end was trimmed by 4 bases and the J gene end by 2 bases; junction bases not matched to a gene: 4. The CDR3 is 15 residues long. This CDR3 is CASSWGQGGTYEQYF. Written as DNA, the CDR3 is TGTGCCAGCAGCTGGGGACAGGGGGGAACCTACGAGCAGTACTTC.

This chain joins TRBV5-1 and TRBJ2-1; tentative D call: TRBD2 (6 bases). CDR1 and CDR2 from the germline V gene are SGHRS and YFSETQ. CDR3 size: 16 residues. V was shortened by 1 base and J by 6 bases, with 17 bases between the two germline ends. CDR3 DNA: TGCGCCAGCAGCTTGCCTAGACTAGTCGGGGGCAATGAGCAGTTCTTC. Its protein product is CASSLPRLVGGNEQFF.

This chain uses TRBV28 with TRBJ2-7, with TRBD1 matching over 8 bases. Germline lookup yields CDR1 MDHEN and CDR2 SYDVKM. The ends lost 3 bases at V and 6 bases at J; junction bases unmatched: 13. The CDR3 covers 16 residues. CDR3 nucleotide sequence: TGTGCCAGCAGTTTCAAGGGCCGCAGGGGGCTGTTCGAGCAGTACTTC. The encoded protein is CASSFKGRRGLFEQYF. Based on the CDR3 plus reference TRBV28 and TRBJ2-7, the full variable domain is DVKVTQSSRYLVKRTGEKVFLECVQDMDHENMFWYRQDPGLGLRLIYFSYDVKMKEKGDIPEGYSVSREKKERFSLILESASTNQTSMYLCASSFKGRRGLFEQYFGPGTRLTVT.

This clone was detected only once. This sequence joins TRBV6-2 or TRBV6-3 and TRBJ2-5, with D tentatively TRBD2 (5 bases). This CDR3 contains 13 residues. The germline V gene encodes CDR1 MNHEY and CDR2 SVGEGT. Between the trimmed V and J ends, which lost 0 bases and 5 bases, there was a span of 7 bases. The CDR3 nucleotides read TGTGCCAGCAGTTACTCGACGGGGGAGACCCAGTACTTC. It codes for CASSYSTGETQYF.

The chain has TRBV28 and TRBJ2-7; 9 bases are a match to TRBD1. Germline CDR1 and CDR2: MDHEN and SYDVKM. Trimming cost V 3 bases and J 3 bases; bases outside gene matches: 3. CDR3 length: 14 residues. CDR3: CASSLGQGYYEQYF. The CDR3 DNA is TGTGCCAGCAGTTTGGGACAGGGATACTACGAGCAGTACTTC.

V and J are TRBV5-1 and TRBJ2-7; D is possibly TRBD1 or TRBD2 (6 bases each). Germline CDR1 is SGHRS and CDR2 is YFSETQ. The V gene lost 7 bases and the J gene lost 2 bases, with 25 bases spanning the gap. This CDR3 is 17 amino acids long. The CDR3 region is CASVINPTGGGTYEQYF. The CDR3 bases are TGCGCCAGCGTAATAAACCCGACAGGAGGAGGGACCTACGAGCAGTACTTC.

V is TRBV14 and J is TRBJ2-7; possible D gene TRBD1, 5 bases. The V gene lost 2 bases and the J gene lost 5 bases, with 10 bases spanning the gap. Germline lookup yields CDR1 SGHDN and CDR2 FVKESK. This CDR3 comprises 13 residues. The CDR3 DNA reads as TGTGCCAGCAGCCAAAACAGGTGGGACGAGCAGTACTTC. Translated, it gives CASSQNRWDEQYF.

The chain joins TRBV27 to TRBJ1-1; 8 bases are a match to TRBD1. The J segment lost 1 base and the V segment lost 7 bases, leaving 5 bases of the junction unmatched. CDR3 length: 14 amino acids. CDR1 and CDR2 from the germline V gene are MNHEY and SMNVEV (reference sequence). The CDR3 is CASTQTGANTEAFF. The CDR3 DNA sequence: TGTGCCAGCACCCAGACAGGGGCGAACACTGAAGCTTTCTTT.

This clone was counted a few times. The chain uses TRBV6-1 and TRBJ1-5; D remains unclear. Germline V lookup: CDR1 MNHNS, CDR2 SASEGT. V dropped 2 bases and J dropped 1 base, with 12 bases sitting between them. The CDR3 extends over 16 amino acids. CDR3 sequence (DNA): TGTGCCAGCAGTGAATCAAGAACCGCCAGCAATCAGCCCCAGCATTTT. Its translation: CASSESRTASNQPQHF.

This sequence joins TRBV5-6 and TRBJ2-1; TRBD2 matches at 13 bases. CDR3 length: 15 residues. J was trimmed by 8 bases and V by 4 bases; bases with no gene match: 6. Germline loops: CDR1 SGHDT, CDR2 YYEEEE. The CDR3 sequence is CASSLGLAGVYEQFF. The CDR3 coding sequence is TGTGCCAGCAGCCTAGGACTAGCGGGAGTATATGAGCAGTTCTTC.

The rearrangement links TRBV3-1 (or the pseudogene TRBV3-2) to TRBJ2-7, with TRBD1 matching 8 bases. CDR1 LGHDT and CDR2 YNNKEL come from the germline V gene (reference sequence). V dropped 2 bases and J dropped 4; count of bases not matched to a gene: 13. This CDR3 has 17 amino acids. This chain's CDR3 is CASSQTGGARTGYEQYF. Written as DNA, the CDR3 is TGTGCCAGCAGCCAAACAGGGGGTGCCCGTACTGGGTACGAGCAGTACTTC.

This clone came up a few times. This chain joins TRBV27 and TRBJ2-7, with D perhaps TRBD1 (7 bases). Trimming cost V 4 bases and J 11 bases, with 18 bases left between them. This CDR3 region has 13 residues. Germline loops: CDR1 MNHEY, CDR2 SMNVEV (reference sequence). The CDR3 here is CASSYRDRRREYF. CDR3 sequence (DNA): TGTGCCAGCAGTTATCGGGACAGACGGAGGGAGTACTTC.

This clone came up once. V and J are TRBV27 and TRBJ2-7; D not certain. This CDR3 spans 13 amino acids. V was trimmed by 3 bases and J by 0 bases, leaving 6 bases between them. Germline assignment: CDR1 MNHEY and CDR2 SMNVEV (reference sequence). CDR3 sequence reads: CASSFSDSYEQYF. CDR3 DNA: TGTGCCAGCAGTTTTTCAGACTCCTACGAGCAGTACTTC.

The chain employs TRBV10-3 and TRBJ1-2; 7 bases are a match to TRBD1. J lost 4 bases, V lost 3 bases, and 5 bases had no gene match. Germline V gene lookup returns CDR1 ENHRY and CDR2 SYGVKD. The CDR3 is made up of 14 amino acids. CDR3 sequence reads: CAISEGTDFYGYTF. The CDR3 DNA follows: TGTGCCATCAGTGAAGGGACAGACTTCTATGGCTACACCTTC.

This chain uses TRBV14 with TRBJ2-7; D not resolved. Trimming shortened V by 1 base and J by 3 bases, and 10 bases separated the two germline ends. Germline V CDR1 and CDR2: SGHDN, FVKESK. The CDR3 length is 14 residues. In DNA, the CDR3 is TGTGCCAGCAGCCAAGGGCGCGGTTTCTACGAGCAGTACTTC. It yields the protein CASSQGRGFYEQYF.

This chain joins TRBV29-1 and TRBJ1-2; no firm D call. This CDR3 is built from 13 residues. Looked up from germline, CDR1 is SQVTM and CDR2 is ANQGSEA. V lost 2 bases and J 6 bases, leaving 13 bases between the germline ends. The CDR3 nucleotides read TGCAGCGTTGAACGGGGAAGTGGCGATGGCTACACCTTC. This translates into CSVERGSGDGYTF.

V usage is TRBV2 and J usage is TRBJ2-1; tentative D call: TRBD2 (6 bases). CDR3 length: 13 amino acids. Per germline, CDR1 SNHLY and CDR2 FYNNEI. V was shortened by 4 bases and J by 5 bases, with 9 bases between the two germline ends. CDR3 sequence (DNA): TGTGCCAGCAGTGGGGGACTGAACAATGAGCAGTTCTTC. This encodes CASSGGLNNEQFF.

The chain employs TRBV21-1 and TRBJ2-7; TRBD2, as called in the table, went unchecked against the DNA. TRBV21-1 is a known pseudogene. There are 16 residues in the CDR3. CDR3 bases: TGTGCCAGCAGCATGTGCGTGGTCCTGAGCTCCTACGAGCAGTACTTC. Its translation: CASSMCVVLSSYEQYF.

This clone is a singleton in its sample. The genes are TRBV5-6 and TRBJ1-6; 10 bases fit TRBD1. Trimming removed 0 bases from V and 7 bases from J; junction bases left unmatched: 4. This CDR3 has 16 residues. The germline gives CDR1 SGHDT, CDR2 YYEEEE. The CDR3 nucleotides read TGTGCCAGCAGCTTGGGACAGGGGGCTAAGAATTCACCCCTCCACTTT. Translation gives CASSLGQGAKNSPLHF.

The V call is TRBV7-3, the J call TRBJ1-2, with a weak D call TRBD1 (5 bases). The CDR3 runs to 13 residues. Germline-derived CDR1 and CDR2 are SGHTA and FQGTGA. V was pared by 1 base and J by 8 bases, with 11 bases between. The CDR3, as DNA: TGTGCCAGCAGCTTAAACGGGGGAAGCGGCTACACCTTC. It encodes CASSLNGGSGYTF. The full variable domain, its missing parts supplied by reference TRBV7-3 and TRBJ1-2, is GAGVSQTPSNKVTEKGKYVELRCDPISGHTALYWYRQSLGQGPEFLIYFQGTGAADDSGLPNDRFFAVRPEGSVSTLKIQRTERGDSAVYLCASSLNGGSGYTFGSGTRLTVV.

The rearrangement joins TRBV7-3 to TRBJ2-3, with 16 bases aligning to TRBD2. Trimming took 5 bases from V and 1 from J; bases not matched to a gene: 3. CDR1 and CDR2 (germline): SGHTA, FQGTGA. This CDR3 is 17 amino acids long. The CDR3 reads CASSPGTSGGGTDTQYF. CDR3 in DNA: TGTGCCAGCAGCCCAGGGACTAGCGGGGGGGGCACAGATACGCAGTATTTT.

The sample holds many counts of this clone. The CDR3 here is CASRSLQETQYF. CDR3 nucleotides: TGTGCCAGCAGGTCTCTCCAAGAGACCCAGTACTTC. V is TRBV6-5 and J is TRBJ2-5; D is undetermined. The CDR3 runs 12 residues. The germline V gene encodes CDR1 MNHEY and CDR2 SVGAGI. Trimming took 6 bases from V and 1 from J, leaving 6 bases between them.

The chain uses TRBV5-8 and TRBJ2-7, with 10 bases identical to TRBD1. CDR1 is SGHTS and CDR2 is YDEGEE in the germline V gene. Trimming cost V 3 bases and J 3 bases; bases outside gene matches: 3. The CDR3 is 14 amino acids. CDR3 loop: CASSSGTGVYEQYF. Written as DNA, the CDR3 is TGTGCCAGCAGCTCCGGGACAGGGGTCTACGAGCAGTACTTC.

This clone is a singleton in its sample. The V gene is TRBV28, the J gene TRBJ1-1, with unresolved D. The CDR3 runs 13 residues. V lost 9 bases to trimming and J lost 4 bases, with 15 bases between them. The germline CDR1 and CDR2 sequences are MDHEN and SYDVKM. The CDR3, as DNA: TGTGCCAGTTTCCCACTCGGGTTCACTGAAGCTTTCTTT. This encodes CASFPLGFTEAFF.

This clone came up once. In DNA, the CDR3 is TGTGCCAGCAGCCCACGTGGGCGGGAAAAACTGTTTTTT. Protein sequence: CASSPRGREKLFF. The gene calls are TRBV11-2 and TRBJ1-4; D call uncertain. V was pared by 5 bases and J by 8 bases, with 12 bases between. Germline CDR1 and CDR2: SGHAT and FQNNGV. The CDR3 is 13 residues long.

The genes are TRBV7-6 and TRBJ1-5, with D perhaps TRBD1 (5 bases). The V end lost 5 bases, the J end lost 5 bases, and 16 bases lay between the germline ends. Germline values: CDR1 SGHVS, CDR2 FNYEAQ. This CDR3 is built from 15 residues. This CDR3 is CASSPLGPGDQPQHF. CDR3 coding DNA: TGTGCCAGCAGCCCCCTGGGACCTGGGGATCAGCCCCAGCATTTT.

This clone was observed once. This chain links TRBV19 with TRBJ1-4, with 7 nucleotides matching TRBD1. The CDR3 loop spans 16 amino acids. After removal of 5 bases from V and 0 bases from J, the junction contained 6 bases not matched to a gene. Germline lookup yields CDR1 LNHDA and CDR2 SQIVND (reference sequence). CDR3 sequence: CASSFRDRATNEKLFF. The CDR3 nucleotides read TGTGCCAGTAGTTTCCGGGACAGAGCAACTAATGAAAAACTGTTTTTT.